The 21 T cell receptor beta chains reported below all come from one sample, sequenced in a study of radiotherapy plus CTLA-4 blockade in lung cancer. Method: immunoSEQ multiplex PCR; TCRdb's copy keeps in-frame clones and lacks some. The repertoire holds 85,000 to 90,000 clones, around 87% seen once, with 16% in the top ten. The sequenced sample was peripheral blood, obtained from a patient treated with radiotherapy plus ipilimumab. The receptor source for this set is a human donor with non-small cell lung cancer that progressed on radiotherapy plus ipilimumab.

This sequence joins TRBV27 and TRBJ2-7; the match to TRBD2 covers 9 bases. V shed 5 bases, J shed 7 bases, and the junction held 12 bases outside the gene matches. The CDR3 totals 15 residues. Germline V gene data show CDR1 as MNHEY and CDR2 as SMNVEV (reference sequence). The chain's CDR3 is CASSPKAGGPGEQYF. The CDR3 nucleotides read TGTGCCAGCAGTCCGAAGGCGGGAGGGCCGGGGGAGCAGTACTTC.

The rearrangement joins TRBV27 to TRBJ2-5, with D possibly being TRBD1 or TRBD2 (7 bases each). CDR3 length: 13 amino acids. With 8 bases removed from V and 5 bases from J, the gap between germline ends came to 15 bases. The germline V gene encodes CDR1 MNHEY and CDR2 SMNVEV (reference sequence). CDR3 bases: TGTGCCAGCTCCAGGGGGGGGCGGGAGACCCAGTACTTC. It codes for CASSRGGRETQYF.

This chain links TRBV4-3 with TRBJ2-1; 9 bases agree with TRBD2. Germline-derived CDR1 and CDR2 are LGHNA and YSLEER. The CDR3 extends over 15 amino acids. J lost 4 bases, V lost 0 bases, and 1 base had no gene match. This CDR3 is CASSQELAGYNEQFF. CDR3 coding DNA: TGCGCCAGCAGCCAAGAGCTAGCGGGGTACAATGAGCAGTTCTTC.

The CDR3 loop reads CASSQEGVFGYEQYF. CDR3 bases: TGCGCCAGCAGCCAAGAGGGGGTCTTTGGGTACGAGCAGTACTTC. This rearrangement joins TRBV4-3 to TRBJ2-7; D is perhaps TRBD1 or TRBD2 (5 bases each). The CDR3 is made up of 15 amino acids. The germline V gene has CDR1 LGHNA and CDR2 YSLEER. Trimming took 0 bases from V and 4 from J, leaving 13 bases between them.

This chain links TRBV4-2 with TRBJ2-7; 8 bases fit TRBD2. Looked up from germline, CDR1 is LGHNA and CDR2 is YNFKEQ. V shed 0 bases, J shed 0 bases, and the junction held 7 bases outside the gene matches. The CDR3 consists of 17 residues. CDR3 residues: CASSQDPVAGSSYEQYF. In DNA, the CDR3 is TGTGCCAGCAGCCAAGATCCCGTAGCGGGGAGCTCCTACGAGCAGTACTTC.

The rearrangement links TRBV10-3 to TRBJ2-7; 14 bases match TRBD2. Germline V gene data show CDR1 as ENHRY and CDR2 as SYGVKD. J was trimmed by 0 bases and V by 6 bases; bases with no gene match: 10. The CDR3 covers 18 residues. The CDR3 nucleotides read TGTGCCATCAGCGGACTAGCGGGAGGAATATTGGGCTCCTACGAGCAGTACTTC. It is translated as CAISGLAGGILGSYEQYF.

This clone appeared a few times. The chain has TRBV19 and TRBJ1-2; D gene ambiguous. The V gene lost 1 base and the J gene lost 2 bases, with 11 bases spanning the gap. This CDR3 has 15 residues. The germline V gene has CDR1 LNHDA and CDR2 SQIVND (reference sequence). CDR3 residues: CASSIGGGGNYGYTF. The CDR3 DNA reads as TGTGCCAGTAGTATAGGAGGAGGCGGAAACTATGGCTACACCTTC. Looking up the rest from reference TRBV19 and TRBJ1-2 gives the full variable domain: DGGITQSPKYLFRKEGQNVTLSCEQNLNHDAMYWYRQDPGQGLRLIYYSQIVNDFQKGDIAEGYSVSREKKESFPLTVTSAQKNPTAFYLCASSIGGGGNYGYTFGSGTRLTVV.

The chain links TRBV6-5 to TRBJ2-7; 9 bases line up with TRBD1. The J segment lost 1 base and the V segment lost 5 bases, leaving 3 bases of the junction unmatched. Germline V gives CDR1 MNHEY, CDR2 SVGAGI. This CDR3 spans 14 amino acids. The CDR3 loop reads CASSPDRGSYEQYF. The CDR3 region has the DNA TGTGCCAGCAGTCCCGACAGGGGGTCCTACGAGCAGTACTTC.

V is TRBV28 and J is TRBJ1-2; perhaps TRBD1 as D (6 bases). The CDR3 is made up of 13 amino acids. V was cut by 2 bases and J by 5 bases, with 9 bases left in between. Germline CDR1 and CDR2: MDHEN and SYDVKM. In nucleotides, the CDR3 is TGTGCCAGCAGTTTAATCCAGGGGTATGGCTACACCTTC. Protein: CASSLIQGYGYTF.

DNA of the CDR3: TGTGCCAGCAGCTTACTAGCGGGGATCAATGAGCAGTTCTTC. This encodes CASSLLAGINEQFF. The chain uses TRBV11-3 and TRBJ2-1; 9 positions agree with TRBD2. V dropped 2 bases and J dropped 6; count of bases not matched to a gene: 2. The CDR3 totals 14 residues. CDR1 and CDR2 (germline): SGHNT, YENEEA.

V gene TRBV30 combines with J gene TRBJ1-2, with D perhaps matching TRBD1 (5 bases). Germline V gene lookup returns CDR1 GTSNPN and CDR2 SVGIG (reference sequence). The V end was cut by 0 bases, the J end by 7 bases, with 15 bases between. CDR3 length: 14 residues. CDR3 region: CAWSVLSGWGGYTF. DNA for the CDR3: TGTGCCTGGAGTGTACTGTCAGGGTGGGGTGGCTACACCTTC.

Concerning this clone: A junction boundary mismatches the germline segment, possibly from a read error. V is TRBV28 and J is TRBJ1-2; D is unclear. Germline-derived CDR1 and CDR2 are MDHEN and SYDVKM. The CDR3 has 11 amino acids. In nucleotides, the CDR3 is TGTGCCGGCAGTTTGAGTAGGGGCTACACCTTC. This sequence encodes CAGSLSRGYTF.

The gene calls are TRBV5-4 and TRBJ1-1; 7 positions agree with TRBD1. After removal of 3 bases from V and 2 bases from J, the junction contained 7 bases not matched to a gene. This CDR3 contains 15 residues. The germline V gene encodes CDR1 SGHNT and CDR2 YYREEE (reference sequence). The CDR3 DNA follows: TGTGCCAGCAGCTCGCCTGGGACAGAAAACACTGAAGCTTTCTTT. It specifies CASSSPGTENTEAFF.

There are a few counts of this clone. This chain connects TRBV30 to TRBJ2-5; 10 bases match TRBD1. The trim removed 5 bases at V and 5 bases at J, leaving 5 bases unmatched. CDR3 size: 13 residues. Germline V gene data show CDR1 as GTSNPN and CDR2 as SVGIG (reference sequence). The CDR3 DNA follows: TGTGCCTGGGACAGGGGGCGGGGGGAGACCCAGTACTTC. Its protein is CAWDRGRGETQYF.

The genes are TRBV5-4 and TRBJ2-5, with TRBD2 matching 16 bases. Germline V CDR1 and CDR2: SGHNT, YYREEE (reference sequence). Unmatched junction bases numbered 5, after V lost 5 bases and J lost 4 bases. CDR3 size: 16 residues. CDR3 sequence reads: CASRGTSGRVGETQYF. CDR3 DNA: TGTGCCAGCAGAGGGACTAGCGGGAGGGTGGGAGAGACCCAGTACTTC. Filled out from reference TRBV5-4 and TRBJ2-5, the complete variable domain reads ETGVTQSPTHLIKTRGQQVTLRCSSQSGHNTVSWYQQALGQGPQFIFQYYREEENGRGNFPPRFSGLQFPNYSSELNVNALELDDSALYLCASRGTSGRVGETQYFGPGTRLLVL.

V and J are TRBV7-3 and TRBJ2-2, with 9 bases aligning to TRBD1. Germline values: CDR1 SGHTA, CDR2 FQGTGA. There are 14 residues in the CDR3. V lost 5 bases and J lost 6; bases outside the gene matches: 4. CDR3 protein: CASSRDRDAGELFF. CDR3 in DNA: TGTGCCAGCAGCCGGGACAGGGATGCCGGGGAGCTGTTTTTT.

On this clone itself: Other DNA sequences in the same sample also yield this CDR3. The rearrangement joins TRBV5-6 to TRBJ2-1, with 7 bases fitting TRBD1. Germline CDR1 reads SGHDT; CDR2 reads YYEEEE. The ends lost 4 bases at V and 8 bases at J; junction bases unmatched: 9. CDR3 length: 14 amino acids. The CDR3 region has the DNA TGTGCCAGCAGCCCCCGGAACAGGGGCGATGAGCAGTTCTTC. Its translation: CASSPRNRGDEQFF.

This chain uses TRBV4-3 with TRBJ2-7; TRBD2 aligns across 16 bases. V trimming: 4 bases; J trimming: 9 bases; junction bases outside the gene matches: 18. Germline CDR1 LGHNA, CDR2 YSLEER. This CDR3 comprises 19 residues. CDR3 DNA sequence: TGCGCCAGCAGCCTGGGGACTAGCGGGAGGGCCTCCTCAGCCTCCGGGCAGTACTTC. As protein: CASSLGTSGRASSASGQYF.

The chain couples TRBV6-5 to TRBJ2-7; D ambiguous. The CDR3 contains 12 residues. The ends were cut back, 8 bases at V and 3 bases at J, with 11 bases in the middle. Germline V gene lookup returns CDR1 MNHEY and CDR2 SVGAGI. CDR3 nucleotide sequence: TGTGCCAGCTCCTCCTCCAACTACGAGCAGTACTTC. Translated, it gives CASSSSNYEQYF.

The rearrangement links TRBV9 to TRBJ1-1; D gene ambiguous. The CDR3 covers 14 residues. Trimming removed 0 bases from V and 4 bases from J, with 10 bases in between. In germline, CDR1 is SGDLS, CDR2 YYNGEE. The CDR3 loop reads CASSVDGLFTEAFF. The CDR3 nucleotides read TGTGCCAGCAGCGTAGACGGACTGTTCACTGAAGCTTTCTTT.

This chain connects TRBV5-1 to TRBJ2-6, with 7 bases identical to TRBD1. Trimming removed 3 bases from V and 2 bases from J; junction bases left unmatched: 2. CDR1 is SGHRS, CDR2 YFSETQ, per germline. CDR3 length: 15 amino acids. The CDR3 sequence is CASSSQGAGANVLTF. The CDR3 region has the DNA TGCGCCAGCAGCTCTCAGGGGGCTGGGGCCAACGTCCTGACTTTC.